This T cell receptor beta chain was observed in a study of cytomegalovirus exposure and HLA in healthy donors. PCR amplification relied on 60 Vbeta primers (plus 13 Jbeta primers). Sequencing was performed with immunoSEQ multiplex PCR; in TCRdb, only in-frame clones are kept and a portion is missing. The sample contains more than 150,000 clones, about three quarters of which appear only once. About this clone itself: Its antigen is still unknown.

Study findings and constraints: The study designated about 180 TCR beta chains cytomegalovirus-associated. Later work found that TCR association rates differed between HLA loci; DRB1 had the most and HLA-C the fewest. In vitro, a few CMV-associated chains proved specific for CMV antigens. Most of the TCR beta V segments (in an earlier analysis) were productive either about 87% or about 30% of the time.

The receptor was isolated from a man aged 45 to 65 in good health and CMV-seropositive. The sample was PBMCs.

The CDR3 loop is CASSRGQGGETQYF. The DNA of the CDR3 is TGTGCCAGCAGCCGCGGACAGGGGGGAGAGACCCAGTACTTC. The chain carries TRBV7-7 and TRBJ2-5; 10 bases agree with TRBD1. J was trimmed by 4 bases and V by 5 bases; bases with no gene match: 4. Germline lookup yields CDR1 SSHAT and CDR2 FNYEAQ (reference sequence). The CDR3 is made up of 14 amino acids. The full variable domain, its missing parts supplied by reference TRBV7-7 and TRBJ2-5, is GAGVSQSPRYKVTKRGQDVTLRCDPISSHATLYWYQQALGQGPEFLTYFNYEAQPDKSGLPSDRFSAERPEGSISTLTIQRTEQRDSAMYRCASSRGQGGETQYFGPGTRLLVL.